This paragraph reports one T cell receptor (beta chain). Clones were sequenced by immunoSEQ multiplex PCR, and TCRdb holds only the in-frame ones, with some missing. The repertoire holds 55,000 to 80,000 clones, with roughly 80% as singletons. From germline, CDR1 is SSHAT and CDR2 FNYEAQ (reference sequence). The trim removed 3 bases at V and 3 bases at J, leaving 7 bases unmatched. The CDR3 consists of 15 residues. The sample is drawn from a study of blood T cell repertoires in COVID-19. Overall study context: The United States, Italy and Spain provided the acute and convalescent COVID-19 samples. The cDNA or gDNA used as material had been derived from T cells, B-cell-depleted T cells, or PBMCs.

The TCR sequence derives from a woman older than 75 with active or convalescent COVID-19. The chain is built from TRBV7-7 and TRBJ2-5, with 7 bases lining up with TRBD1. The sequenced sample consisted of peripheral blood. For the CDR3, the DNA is TGTGCCAGCAGCTTGACCGGGACAGACGAAGAGACCCAGTACTTC. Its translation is CASSLTGTDEETQYF.